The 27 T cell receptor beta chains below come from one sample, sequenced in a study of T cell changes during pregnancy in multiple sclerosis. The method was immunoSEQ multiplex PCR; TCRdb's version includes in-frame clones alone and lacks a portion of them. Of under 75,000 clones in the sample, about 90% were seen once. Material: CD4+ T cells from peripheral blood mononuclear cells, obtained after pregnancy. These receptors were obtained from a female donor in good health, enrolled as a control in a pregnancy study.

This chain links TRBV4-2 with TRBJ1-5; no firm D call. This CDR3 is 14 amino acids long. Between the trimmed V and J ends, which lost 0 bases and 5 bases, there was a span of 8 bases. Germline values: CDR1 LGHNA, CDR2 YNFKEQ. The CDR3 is CASSQEARDQPQHF. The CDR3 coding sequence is TGTGCCAGCAGCCAAGAAGCGAGGGATCAGCCCCAGCATTTT.

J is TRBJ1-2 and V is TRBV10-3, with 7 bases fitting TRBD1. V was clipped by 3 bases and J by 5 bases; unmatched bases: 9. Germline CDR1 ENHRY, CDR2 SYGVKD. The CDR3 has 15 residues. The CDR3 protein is CAISDLRTQGYGYTF. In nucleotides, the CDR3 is TGTGCCATCAGTGATCTACGGACACAGGGGTATGGCTACACCTTC.

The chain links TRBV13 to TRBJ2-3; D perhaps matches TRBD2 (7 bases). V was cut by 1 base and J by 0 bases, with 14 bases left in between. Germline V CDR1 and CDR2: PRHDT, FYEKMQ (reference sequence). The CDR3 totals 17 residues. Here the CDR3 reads CASSLAGGGLSTDTQYF. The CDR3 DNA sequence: TGTGCCAGCAGCTTAGCCGGCGGGGGCCTGAGCACAGATACGCAGTATTTT. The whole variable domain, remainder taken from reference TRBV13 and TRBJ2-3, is AAGVIQSPRHLIKEKRETATLKCYPIPRHDTVYWYQQGPGQDPQFLISFYEKMQSDKGSIPDRFSAQQFSDYHSELNMSSLELGDSALYFCASSLAGGGLSTDTQYFGPGTRLTVL.

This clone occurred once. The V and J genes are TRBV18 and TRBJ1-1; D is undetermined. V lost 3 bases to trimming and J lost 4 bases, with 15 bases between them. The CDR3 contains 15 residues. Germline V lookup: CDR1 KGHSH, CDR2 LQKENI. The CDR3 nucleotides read TGTGCCAGCTCACCCTTGGCAGTGGCGGGCACTGAAGCTTTCTTT. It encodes CASSPLAVAGTEAFF.

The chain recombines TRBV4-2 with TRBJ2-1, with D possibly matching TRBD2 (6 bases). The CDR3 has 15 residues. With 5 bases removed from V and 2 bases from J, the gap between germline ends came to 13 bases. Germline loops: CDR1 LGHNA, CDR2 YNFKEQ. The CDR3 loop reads CASSSPRGAYNEQFF. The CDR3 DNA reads TGTGCCAGCAGCTCACCTCGCGGGGCCTACAATGAGCAGTTCTTC.

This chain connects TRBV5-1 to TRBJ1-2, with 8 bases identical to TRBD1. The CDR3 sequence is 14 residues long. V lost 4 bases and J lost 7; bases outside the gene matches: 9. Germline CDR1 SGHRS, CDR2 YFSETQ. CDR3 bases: TGCGCCAGCAGCCCTGACAGGGGAGGGAGTGGCTACACCTTC. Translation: CASSPDRGGSGYTF. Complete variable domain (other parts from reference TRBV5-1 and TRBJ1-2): KAGVTQTPRYLIKTRGQQVTLSCSPISGHRSVSWYQQTPGQGLQFLFEYFSETQRNKGNFPGRFSGRQFSNSRSEMNVSTLELGDSALYLCASSPDRGGSGYTFGSGTRLTVV.

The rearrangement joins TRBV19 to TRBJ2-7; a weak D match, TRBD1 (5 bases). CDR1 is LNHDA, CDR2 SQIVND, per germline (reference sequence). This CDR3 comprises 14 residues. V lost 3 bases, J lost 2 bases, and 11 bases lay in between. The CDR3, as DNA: TGTGCCAGTAGTATTAGGGGCAGTGCCTACGAGCAGTACTTC. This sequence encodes CASSIRGSAYEQYF.

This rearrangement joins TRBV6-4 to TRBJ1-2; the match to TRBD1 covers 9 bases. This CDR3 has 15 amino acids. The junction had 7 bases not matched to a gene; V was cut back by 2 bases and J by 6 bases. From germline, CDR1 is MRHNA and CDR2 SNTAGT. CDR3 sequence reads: CASSDEGQGKDGYTF. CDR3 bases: TGTGCCAGCAGTGACGAGGGACAGGGAAAAGATGGCTACACCTTC.

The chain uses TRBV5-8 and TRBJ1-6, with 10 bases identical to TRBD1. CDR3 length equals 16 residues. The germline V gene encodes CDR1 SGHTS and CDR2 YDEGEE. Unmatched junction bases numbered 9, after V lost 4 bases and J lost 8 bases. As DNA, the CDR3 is TGTGCCAGCAGCCGGAGGACAGGGGGTTTGGATTCACCCCTCCACTTT. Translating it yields CASSRRTGGLDSPLHF.

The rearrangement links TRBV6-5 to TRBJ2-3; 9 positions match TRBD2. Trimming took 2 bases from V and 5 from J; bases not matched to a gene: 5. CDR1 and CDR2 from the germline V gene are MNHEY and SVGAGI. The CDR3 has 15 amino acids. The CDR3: CASSYGGGAVDTQYF. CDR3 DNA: TGTGCCAGCAGTTACGGCGGGGGGGCGGTAGATACGCAGTATTTT.

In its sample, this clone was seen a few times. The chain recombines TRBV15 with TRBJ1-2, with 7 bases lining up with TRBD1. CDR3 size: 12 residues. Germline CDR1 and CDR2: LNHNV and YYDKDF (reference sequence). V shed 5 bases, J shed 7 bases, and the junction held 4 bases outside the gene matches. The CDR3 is CATSGQAGGYTF. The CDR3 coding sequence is TGTGCCACCAGCGGACAGGCCGGTGGCTACACCTTC.

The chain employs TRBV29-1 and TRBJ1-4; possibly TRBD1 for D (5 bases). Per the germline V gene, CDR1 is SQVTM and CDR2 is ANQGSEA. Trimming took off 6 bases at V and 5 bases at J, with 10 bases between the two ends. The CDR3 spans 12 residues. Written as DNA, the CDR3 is TGCAGCGTCGGGACTCCGAATGAAAAACTGTTTTTT. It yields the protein CSVGTPNEKLFF. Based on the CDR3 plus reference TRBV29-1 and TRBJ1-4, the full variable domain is SAVISQKPSRDICQRGTSLTIQCQVDSQVTMMFWYRQQPGQSLTLIATANQGSEATYESGFVIDKFPISRPNLTFSTLTVSNMSPEDSSIYLCSVGTPNEKLFFGSGTQLSVL.

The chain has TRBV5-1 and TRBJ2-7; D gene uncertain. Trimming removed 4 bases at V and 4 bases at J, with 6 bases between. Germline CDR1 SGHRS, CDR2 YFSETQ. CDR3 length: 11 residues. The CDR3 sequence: CASSEEYEQYF. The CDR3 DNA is TGCGCCAGCAGCGAGGAGTACGAGCAGTACTTC.

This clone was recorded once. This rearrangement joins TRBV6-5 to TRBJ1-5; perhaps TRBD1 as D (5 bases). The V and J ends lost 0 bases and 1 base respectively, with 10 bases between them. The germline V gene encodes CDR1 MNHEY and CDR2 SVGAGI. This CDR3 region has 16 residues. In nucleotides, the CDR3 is TGTGCCAGCAGTTACTCCGGGGGAGGGAGCAATCAGCCCCAGCATTTT. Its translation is CASSYSGGGSNQPQHF.

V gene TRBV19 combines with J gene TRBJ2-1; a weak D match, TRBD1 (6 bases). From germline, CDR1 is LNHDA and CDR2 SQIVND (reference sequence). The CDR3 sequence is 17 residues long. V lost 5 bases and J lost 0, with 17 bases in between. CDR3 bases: TGTGCCAGTAGTGCGGAACTGGACAGTCGCTCCTACAATGAGCAGTTCTTC. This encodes CASSAELDSRSYNEQFF.

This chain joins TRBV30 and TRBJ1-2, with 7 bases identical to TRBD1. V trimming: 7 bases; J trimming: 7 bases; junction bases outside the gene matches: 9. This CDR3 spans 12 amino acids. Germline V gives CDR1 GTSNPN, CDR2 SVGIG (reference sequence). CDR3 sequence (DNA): TGTGCCTCAGGACAGGCTGTTAGTGGCTACACCTTC. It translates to CASGQAVSGYTF.

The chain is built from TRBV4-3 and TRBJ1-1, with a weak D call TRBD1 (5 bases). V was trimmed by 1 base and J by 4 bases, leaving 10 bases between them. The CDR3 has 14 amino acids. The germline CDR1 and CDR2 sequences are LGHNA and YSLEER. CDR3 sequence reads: CASSQVVRGTEAFF. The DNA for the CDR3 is TGCGCCAGCAGCCAAGTTGTAAGGGGCACTGAAGCTTTCTTT.

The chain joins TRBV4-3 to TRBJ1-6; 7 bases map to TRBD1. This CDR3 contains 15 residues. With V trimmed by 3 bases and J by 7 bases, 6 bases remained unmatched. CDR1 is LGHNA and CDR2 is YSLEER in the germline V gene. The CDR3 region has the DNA TGCGCCAGCAGCCAGGACAGGTCGGGCAATTCACCCCTCCACTTT. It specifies CASSQDRSGNSPLHF.

The CDR3: CASTTDRGVTEAFF. For the CDR3, the DNA is TGTGCCAGCACTACGGACAGGGGGGTCACTGAAGCTTTCTTT. The chain couples TRBV2 to TRBJ1-1; 10 bases match TRBD1. The CDR3 extends over 14 amino acids. CDR1 is SNHLY and CDR2 is FYNNEI in the germline V gene. The junction had 6 bases not matched to a gene; V was cut back by 7 bases and J by 4 bases. Combining the CDR3 with reference TRBV2 and TRBJ1-1 gives the whole variable domain EPEVTQTPSHQVTQMGQEVILRCVPISNHLYFYWYRQILGQKVEFLVSFYNNEISEKSEIFDDQFSVERPDGSNFTLKIRSTKLEDSAMYFCASTTDRGVTEAFFGQGTRLTVV.

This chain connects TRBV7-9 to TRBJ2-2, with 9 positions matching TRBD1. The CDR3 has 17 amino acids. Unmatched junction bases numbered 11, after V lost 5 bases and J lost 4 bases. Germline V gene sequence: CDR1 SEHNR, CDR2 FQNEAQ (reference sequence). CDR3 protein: CASSRSSGQGRTGELFF. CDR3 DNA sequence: TGTGCCAGCAGCCGAAGTTCGGGACAGGGACGCACCGGGGAGCTGTTTTTT.

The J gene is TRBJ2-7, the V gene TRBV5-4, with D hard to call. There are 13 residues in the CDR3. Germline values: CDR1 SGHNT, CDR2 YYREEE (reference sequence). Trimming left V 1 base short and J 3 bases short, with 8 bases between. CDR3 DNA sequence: TGTGCCAGCAGCTTGAACGGTTTCTACGAGCAGTACTTC. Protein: CASSLNGFYEQYF.

CDR3 protein: CASSFAGDRGYEQYF. The CDR3 DNA reads TGTGCCAGCAGTTTCGCCGGGGACAGGGGCTACGAGCAGTACTTC. This chain uses TRBV7-2 with TRBJ2-7, with 10 bases matching TRBD1. Germline CDR1 SGHTA, CDR2 FQGNSA. The CDR3 covers 15 residues. V gave up 6 bases and J gave up 3 bases; unmatched junction bases: 8.

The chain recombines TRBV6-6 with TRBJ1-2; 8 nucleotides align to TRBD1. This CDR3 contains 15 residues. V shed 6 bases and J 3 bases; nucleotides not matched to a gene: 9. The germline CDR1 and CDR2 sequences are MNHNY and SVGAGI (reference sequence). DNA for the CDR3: TGTGCCAGCAGCCCACACGGACAGGGCGACTATGGCTACACCTTC. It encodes CASSPHGQGDYGYTF.

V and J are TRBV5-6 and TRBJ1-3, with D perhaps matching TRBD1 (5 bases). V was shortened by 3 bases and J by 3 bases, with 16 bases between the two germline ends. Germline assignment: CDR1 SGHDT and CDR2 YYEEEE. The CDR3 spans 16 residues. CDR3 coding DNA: TGTGCCAGCAGCTGGGGGGGTAGGGGTCTTGGAAACACCATATATTTT. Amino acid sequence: CASSWGGRGLGNTIYF.

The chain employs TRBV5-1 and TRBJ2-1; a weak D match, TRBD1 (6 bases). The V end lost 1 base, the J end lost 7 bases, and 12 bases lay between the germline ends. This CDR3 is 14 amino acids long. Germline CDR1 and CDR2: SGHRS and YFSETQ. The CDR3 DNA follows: TGCGCCAGCAGCTTGTTCAACAGGGATAATGAGCAGTTCTTC. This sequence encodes CASSLFNRDNEQFF.

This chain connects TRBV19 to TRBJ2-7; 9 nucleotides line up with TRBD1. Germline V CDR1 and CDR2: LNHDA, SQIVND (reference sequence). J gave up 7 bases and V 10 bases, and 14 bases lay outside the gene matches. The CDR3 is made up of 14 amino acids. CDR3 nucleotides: TGTGCCACCCGCCTTGCGACAGGGGGTGAGGAGCAGTACTTC. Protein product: CATRLATGGEEQYF.

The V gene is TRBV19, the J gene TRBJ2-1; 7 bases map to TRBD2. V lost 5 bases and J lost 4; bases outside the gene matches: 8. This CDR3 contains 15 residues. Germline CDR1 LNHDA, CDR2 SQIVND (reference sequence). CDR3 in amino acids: CASSPRGEPYNEQFF. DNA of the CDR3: TGTGCCAGTAGTCCTCGGGGGGAGCCGTACAATGAGCAGTTCTTC. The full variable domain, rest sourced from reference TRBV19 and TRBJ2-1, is DGGITQSPKYLFRKEGQNVTLSCEQNLNHDAMYWYRQDPGQGLRLIYYSQIVNDFQKGDIAEGYSVSREKKESFPLTVTSAQKNPTAFYLCASSPRGEPYNEQFFGPGTRLTVL.